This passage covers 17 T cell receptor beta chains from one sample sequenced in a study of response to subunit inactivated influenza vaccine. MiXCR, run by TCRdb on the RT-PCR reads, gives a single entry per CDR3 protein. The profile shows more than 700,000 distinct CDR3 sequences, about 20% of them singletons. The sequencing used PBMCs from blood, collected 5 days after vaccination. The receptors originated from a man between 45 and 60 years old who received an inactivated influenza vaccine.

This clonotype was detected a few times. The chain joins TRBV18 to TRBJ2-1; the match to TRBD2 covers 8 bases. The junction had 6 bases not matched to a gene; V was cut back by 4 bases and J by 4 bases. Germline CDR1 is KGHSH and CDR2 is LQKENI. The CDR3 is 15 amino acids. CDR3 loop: CASSHREGIYNEQFF. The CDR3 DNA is TGTGCCAGCTCACACCGGGAGGGGATTTACAATGAGCAGTTCTTC.

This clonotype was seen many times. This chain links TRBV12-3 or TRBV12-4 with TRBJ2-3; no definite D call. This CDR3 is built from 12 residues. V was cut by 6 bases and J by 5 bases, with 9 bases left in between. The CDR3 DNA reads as TGTGCCAGCAGCCCAATACGAGATACGCAGTATTTT. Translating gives CASSPIRDTQYF.

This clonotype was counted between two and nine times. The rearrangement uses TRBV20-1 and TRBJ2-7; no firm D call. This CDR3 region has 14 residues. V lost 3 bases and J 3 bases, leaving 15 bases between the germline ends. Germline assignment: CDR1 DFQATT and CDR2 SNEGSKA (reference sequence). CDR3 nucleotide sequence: TGCAGTGCTAGGGAAAGGACGGCGTTCTACGAGCAGTACTTC. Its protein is CSARERTAFYEQYF.

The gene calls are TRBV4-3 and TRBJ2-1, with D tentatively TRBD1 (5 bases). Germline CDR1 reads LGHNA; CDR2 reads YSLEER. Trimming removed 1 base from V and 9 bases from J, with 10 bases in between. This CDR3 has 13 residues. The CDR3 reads CASSQAGDSEQFF. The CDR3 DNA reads TGCGCCAGCAGCCAAGCTGGAGACAGTGAGCAGTTCTTC.

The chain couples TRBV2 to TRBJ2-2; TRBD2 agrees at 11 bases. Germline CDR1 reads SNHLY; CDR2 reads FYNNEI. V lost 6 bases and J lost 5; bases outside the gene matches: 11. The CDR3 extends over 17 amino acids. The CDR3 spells CASRQLAGGPVTGELFF. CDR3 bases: TGTGCCAGCAGGCAATTAGCGGGGGGGCCGGTAACCGGGGAGCTGTTTTTT.

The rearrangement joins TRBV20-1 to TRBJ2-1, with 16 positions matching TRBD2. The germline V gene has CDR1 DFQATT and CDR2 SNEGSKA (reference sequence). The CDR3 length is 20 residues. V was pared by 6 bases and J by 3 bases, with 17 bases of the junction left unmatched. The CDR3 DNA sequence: TGCAGTGCCGAATCCTCCGGGACTAGCGGGGGGGCCTGGCTCTACAATGAGCAGTTCTTC. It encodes CSAESSGTSGGAWLYNEQFF.

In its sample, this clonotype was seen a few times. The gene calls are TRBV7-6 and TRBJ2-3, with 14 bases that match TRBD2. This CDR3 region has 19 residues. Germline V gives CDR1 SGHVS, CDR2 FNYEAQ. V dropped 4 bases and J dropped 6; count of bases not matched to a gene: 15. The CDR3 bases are TGTGCCAGCAGCTCCCAGCGACTAGCGGGAGGGCCCGGGAGGGATACGCAGTATTTT. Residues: CASSSQRLAGGPGRDTQYF.

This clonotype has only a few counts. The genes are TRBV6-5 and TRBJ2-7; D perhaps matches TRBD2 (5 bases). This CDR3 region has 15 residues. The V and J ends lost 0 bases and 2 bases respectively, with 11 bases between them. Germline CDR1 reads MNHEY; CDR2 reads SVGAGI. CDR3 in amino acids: CASSYSAGTTYEQYF. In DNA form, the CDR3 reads TGTGCCAGCAGTTACTCTGCGGGTACTACCTACGAGCAGTACTTC.

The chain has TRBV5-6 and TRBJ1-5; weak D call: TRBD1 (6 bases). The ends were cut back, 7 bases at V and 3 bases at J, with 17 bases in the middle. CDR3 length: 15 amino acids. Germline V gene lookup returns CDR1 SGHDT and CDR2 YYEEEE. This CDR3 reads CASYNRGASNQPQHF. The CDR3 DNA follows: TGTGCCAGCTACAATAGGGGGGCGTCCAATCAGCCCCAGCATTTT.

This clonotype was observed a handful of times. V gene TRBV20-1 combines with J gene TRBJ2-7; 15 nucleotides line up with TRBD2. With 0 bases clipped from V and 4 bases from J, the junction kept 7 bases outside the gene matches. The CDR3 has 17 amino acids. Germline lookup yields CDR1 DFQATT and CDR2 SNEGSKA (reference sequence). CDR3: CSARDPGLAGGPYEQYF. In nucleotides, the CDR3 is TGCAGTGCTAGAGACCCGGGACTAGCGGGAGGACCTTACGAGCAGTACTTC.

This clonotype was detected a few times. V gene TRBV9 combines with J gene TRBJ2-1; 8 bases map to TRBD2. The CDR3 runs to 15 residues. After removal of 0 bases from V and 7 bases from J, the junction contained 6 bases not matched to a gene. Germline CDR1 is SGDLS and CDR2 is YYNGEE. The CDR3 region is CASSVGGLAGNEQFF. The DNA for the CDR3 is TGTGCCAGCAGCGTAGGTGGTCTAGCGGGTAATGAGCAGTTCTTC. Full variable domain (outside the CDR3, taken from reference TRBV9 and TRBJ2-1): DSGVTQTPKHLITATGQRVTLRCSPRSGDLSVYWYQQSLDQGLQFLIQYYNGEERAKGNILERFSAQQFPDLHSELNLSSLELGDSALYFCASSVGGLAGNEQFFGPGTRLTVL.

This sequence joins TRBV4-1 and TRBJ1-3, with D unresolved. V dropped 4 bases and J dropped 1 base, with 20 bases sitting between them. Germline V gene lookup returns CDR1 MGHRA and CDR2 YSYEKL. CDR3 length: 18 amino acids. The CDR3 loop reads CASSLRNAVQGSGNTIYF. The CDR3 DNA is TGCGCCAGCAGCCTCCGAAACGCGGTTCAAGGGTCTGGAAACACCATATATTTT.

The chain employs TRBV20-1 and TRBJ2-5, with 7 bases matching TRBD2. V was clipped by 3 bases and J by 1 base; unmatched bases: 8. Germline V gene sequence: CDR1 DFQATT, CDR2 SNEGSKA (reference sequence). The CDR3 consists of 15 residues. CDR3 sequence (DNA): TGCAGTGCTAGCCCCTGGGTAGCGGGCCAAGAGACCCAGTACTTC. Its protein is CSASPWVAGQETQYF.

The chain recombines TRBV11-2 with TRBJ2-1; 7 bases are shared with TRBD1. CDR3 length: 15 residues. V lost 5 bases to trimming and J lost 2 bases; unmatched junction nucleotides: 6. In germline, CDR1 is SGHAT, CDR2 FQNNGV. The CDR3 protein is CASSDPGTAYNEQFF. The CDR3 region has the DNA TGTGCCAGCAGCGACCCCGGGACAGCCTACAATGAGCAGTTCTTC. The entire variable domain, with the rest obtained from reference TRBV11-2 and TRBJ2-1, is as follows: EAGVAQSPRYKIIEKRQSVAFWCNPISGHATLYWYQQILGQGPKLLIQFQNNGVVDDSQLPKDRFSAERLKGVDSTLKIQPAKLEDSAVYLCASSDPGTAYNEQFFGPGTRLTVL.

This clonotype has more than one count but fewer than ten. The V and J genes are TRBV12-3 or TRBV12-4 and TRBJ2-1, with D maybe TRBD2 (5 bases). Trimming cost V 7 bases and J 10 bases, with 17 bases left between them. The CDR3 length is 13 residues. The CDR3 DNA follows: TGTGCCAGCATCAAAGGGCGGGTGGGGGAGCAGTTCTTC. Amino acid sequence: CASIKGRVGEQFF.

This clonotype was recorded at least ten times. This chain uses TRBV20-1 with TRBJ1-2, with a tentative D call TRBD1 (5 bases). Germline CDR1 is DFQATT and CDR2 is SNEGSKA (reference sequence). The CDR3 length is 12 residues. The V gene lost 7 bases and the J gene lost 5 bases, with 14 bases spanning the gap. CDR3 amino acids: CSVTTTVYGYTF. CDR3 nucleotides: TGCAGTGTGACCACGACAGTTTATGGCTACACCTTC.

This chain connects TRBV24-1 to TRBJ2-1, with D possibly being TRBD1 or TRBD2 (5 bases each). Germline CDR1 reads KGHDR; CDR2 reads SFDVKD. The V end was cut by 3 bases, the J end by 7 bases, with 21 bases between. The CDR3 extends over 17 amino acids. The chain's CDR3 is CATSDGTGTDSENEQFF. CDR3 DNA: TGTGCCACCAGTGATGGAACCGGGACGGACTCGGAGAATGAGCAGTTCTTC.